These T cell receptor beta chains were read from a single sample in a study of T cells after somatic rescue of genetic block. TCRdb's copy holds only in-frame clones and misses some; the assay was immunoSEQ multiplex PCR. The table has about 52,000 clones, roughly 96% seen once. The material sequenced was peripheral blood mononuclear cells (PBMCs). These receptors all come from a child younger than two. Each CDR3 is given with its conserved first and last residue. A D gene is named only where the DNA matches it firmly. Expanded clones are given a class, and other clones once, few, many or no size at all.

>TRBJ1-2|TRBD1|TRBV7-9|NA
CASSPGQGNYGYTF
TGTGCCAGCAGCCCGGGACAGGGTAACTATGGCTACACCTTC
>TRBJ1-2|NA|TRBV7-2|NA
CASSSSRRNSPINYGYTF
TGTGCCAGCAGCTCCTCACGGCGGAACAGCCCCATTAACTATGGCTACACCTTC
>TRBJ2-3|NA|TRBV27|once
CASSPGAESTDTQYF
TGTGCCAGCAGTCCGGGCGCGGAGAGCACAGATACGCAGTATTTT
>TRBJ2-1|TRBD2|TRBV28|once
CASSPRGLVNNEQFF
TGTGCCAGCAGTCCTCGGGGACTAGTCAACAATGAGCAGTTCTTC
>TRBJ2-1|TRBD1|TRBV9|NA
CASSVAGGNEQFF
TGTGCCAGCAGCGTAGCAGGGGGCAATGAGCAGTTCTTC
>TRBJ1-5|NA|TRBV21-1|NA
CASSKESSNQPQHF
TGTGCCAGCAGCAAAGAGTCTAGCAATCAGCCCCAGCATTTT
>TRBJ2-5|NA|TRBV5-4|NA
CASSLAPLTRETQYF
TGTGCCAGCAGCTTGGCCCCTCTGACCAGAGAGACCCAGTACTTC
>TRBJ1-2|TRBD1|TRBV27|NA
CASSLYPGGFRGYTF
TGTGCCAGCAGTTTATACCCAGGGGGCTTTCGAGGCTACACCTTC
>TRBJ1-2|NA|TRBV5-5|NA
CASSLSRTDLYGYTF
TGTGCCAGCAGCTTAAGTCGGACAGACCTCTATGGCTACACCTTC
>TRBJ2-6|NA|TRBV5-6|NA
CASSLVPSGANVLTF
TGTGCCAGCAGCTTGGTCCCCTCTGGGGCCAACGTCCTGACTTTC
>TRBJ2-3|NA|TRBV5-1|NA
CASSYRDSTDTQYF
TGCGCCAGCAGCTACAGGGACAGCACAGATACGCAGTATTTT
>TRBJ2-7|NA|TRBV7-2|NA
CASSLHYEQYF
TGTGCCAGCAGCCTTCATTACGAGCAGTACTTC
>TRBJ1-5|TRBD1|TRBV29-1|NA
CSVANRGGQPQHF
TGCAGCGTTGCGAACAGGGGTGGTCAGCCCCAGCATTTT
>TRBJ2-7|TRBD1|TRBV9|NA
CASSAGGYEQYF
TGTGCCAGCAGCGCAGGGGGCTACGAGCAGTACTTC
>TRBJ2-1|NA|TRBV10-2|NA
CASSEGGRNEQFF
TGCGCCAGCAGTGAAGGGGGGCGCAATGAGCAGTTCTTC
>TRBJ2-7|TRBD1|TRBV4-1|NA
CASSQQQGSYEQYF
TGCGCCAGCAGCCAACAACAGGGGTCGTACGAGCAGTACTTC
>TRBJ2-4|NA|TRBV15|NA
CATSSLHYGGIRNIQYF
TGTGCCACCAGCAGCCTACATTACGGGGGCATACGAAACATTCAGTACTTC
>TRBJ1-3|NA|TRBV7-6|NA
CASSLAGSGNTIYF
TGTGCCAGCAGCTTAGCAGGCTCTGGAAACACCATATATTTT
>TRBJ2-7|TRBD2|TRBV5-1|NA
CASSKGLAGGRYEQYF
TGCGCCAGCAGCAAGGGACTAGCGGGAGGGCGGTACGAGCAGTACTTC
>TRBJ1-2|NA|TRBV15|NA
CATSPDSNYGYTF
TGTGCCACCAGTCCGGACAGTAACTATGGCTACACCTTC
>TRBJ2-7|NA|TRBV7-9|NA
CASSLVDSSYEQYF
TGTGCCAGCAGCTTAGTTGACAGTTCCTACGAGCAGTACTTC
>TRBJ2-3|NA|TRBV6-1|NA
CASSLSTDTQYF
TGTGCCAGCAGCTTAAGCACAGATACGCAGTATTTT
>TRBJ2-3|NA|TRBV5-1|NA
CASSLGTTSKISTDTQYF
TGCGCCAGCAGCTTGGGCACGACTAGTAAAATTAGCACAGATACGCAGTATTTT
>TRBJ1-5|TRBD1|TRBV28|NA
CASSLGGGTWGNQPQHF
TGTGCCAGCAGTTTAGGAGGGGGCACGTGGGGCAATCAGCCCCAGCATTTT
>TRBJ2-7|NA|TRBV19|NA
CASRPTYEQYF
TGTGCCAGTCGCCCCACCTACGAGCAGTACTTC
>TRBJ2-7|NA|TRBV28|NA
CASSYEPGVSYEQYF
TGTGCCAGCAGTTACGAACCCGGAGTTTCCTACGAGCAGTACTTC
>TRBJ2-1|NA|TRBV27|NA
CASSLWGDTYNEQFF
TGTGCCAGCAGTTTATGGGGAGATACTTACAATGAGCAGTTCTTC
>TRBJ2-1|TRBD2|TRBV4-2|once
CASSQDLSGRGLMVDNEQFF
TGTGCCAGCAGCCAAGATTTGAGCGGGAGGGGTCTGATGGTCGACAATGAGCAGTTCTTC
>TRBJ1-3|NA|TRBV28|NA
CASSFRPGNTIYF
TGTGCCAGCAGTTTCAGACCTGGAAACACCATATATTTT
>TRBJ1-5|NA|TRBV10-1|NA
CASSDKYSNQPQHF
TGCGCCAGCAGTGACAAATATAGCAATCAGCCCCAGCATTTT
>TRBJ1-1|NA|TRBV15|NA
CATSSRSLEAFF
TGTGCCACCAGCAGCCGGAGCCTTGAAGCTTTCTTT
>TRBJ1-6|TRBD1|TRBV28|NA
CASSPRPRTGTGGSPLHF
TGTGCCAGCAGTCCTAGACCGAGAACCGGGACAGGGGGTTCACCCCTCCACTTT
>TRBJ1-5|NA|TRBV7-8|NA
CASSLPAMPQHF
TGTGCCAGCAGCTTACCGGCAATGCCCCAGCATTTT
>TRBJ1-2|TRBD1|TRBV5-4|NA
CASSLEGQYYGYTF
TGTGCCAGCAGCTTGGAGGGACAGTACTATGGCTACACCTTC
>TRBJ2-1|TRBD2|TRBV4-1|NA
CASSQGPLALSSYNEQFF
TGCGCCAGCAGCCAAGGACCACTAGCGTTAAGCTCCTACAATGAGCAGTTCTTC
>TRBJ2-7|TRBD2|TRBV15|once
CATSTRWTRVEQYF
TGTGCCACCAGCACCCGTTGGACTAGAGTGGAGCAGTACTTC
>TRBJ1-1|TRBD1|TRBV6-5|few
CASSSGGTEAFF
TGTGCCAGCAGTTCAGGGGGCACTGAAGCTTTCTTT
>TRBJ1-6|NA|TRBV6-6|NA
CASSYSSENSPLHF
TGTGCCAGCAGTTACTCCAGTGAAAATTCACCCCTCCACTTT
>TRBJ2-7|TRBD1|TRBV23-1|NA
CASSLPGQTYEQYF
TGCGCCAGCAGTCTTCCGGGACAGACCTACGAGCAGTACTTC
>TRBJ2-7|NA|TRBV6-6|NA
CASSYHGKAPYEQYF
TGTGCCAGCAGTTACCACGGTAAGGCCCCCTACGAGCAGTACTTC
>TRBJ1-2|NA|TRBV15|NA
CATSGAGIVYGYTF
TGTGCCACCTCCGGGGCGGGGATCGTTTATGGCTACACCTTC
>TRBJ2-1|NA|TRBV7-2|NA
CASSLDPAGYNEQFF
TGTGCCAGCAGCTTAGATCCAGCGGGCTACAATGAGCAGTTCTTC
>TRBJ1-1|NA|TRBV7-9|NA
CASSLGGANTEAFF
TGTGCCAGCAGCTTAGGGGGCGCGAACACTGAAGCTTTCTTT
>TRBJ2-1|TRBD2|TRBV27|NA
CASSLAGGNNEQFF
TGTGCCAGCAGTTTAGCGGGAGGGAACAATGAGCAGTTCTTC
>TRBJ2-7|NA|TRBV19|NA
CASSSPYEQYF
TGTGCCAGTAGTTCCCCCTACGAGCAGTACTTC